This T cell receptor (beta chain) was sequenced in a study of Graves' ophthalmopathy and Graves' hyperthyroidism. Study in general: Samples of peripheral blood were obtained at initial diagnosis, prior to treatment of any kind. Study results and caveats: The model predicted ophthalmopathy progression with 65% to 71% sensitivity and approximately 72% specificity. A model built from 13 signatures distinguished ophthalmopathy from stable hyperthyroidism with roughly 90% sensitivity and about 81% specificity.

The CDR3 is made up of 11 amino acids. Germline lookup yields CDR1 DFQATT and CDR2 SNEGSKA (reference sequence). RNA transcripts were the template, and TCR beta CDR3 regions were amplified from them. RT-PCR in the first round used HTBI primers; a second-round multiplex PCR followed. MiXCR, run by TCRdb on the multiplex PCR reads, gives a single entry per CDR3 protein. The sample yields about 370,000 distinct CDR3 sequences, around 18% seen once. In its sample, this clonotype was seen many times. Its antigen is not known. V is TRBV20-1 and J is TRBJ2-5; no reliable D call. The sample taken for sequencing was peripheral blood. The receptor comes from a woman between 18 and 29 years old with Graves' ophthalmopathy. DNA for the CDR3: TGCAAACTGGGGATTAGTGAGACCCAGTACTTC. Translation: CKLGISETQYF.